The 22 T cell receptor beta chains below were found in one sample sequenced in a study of OX40 agonist ivuxolimab in advanced cancers. The assay was immunoSEQ multiplex PCR, and TCRdb's table has in-frame clones only and misses some. The sample contains 60,000 to 70,000 clones, approximately 89% of which appear only once. Sequencing was performed on CD4+ or CD8+ T cells sorted from blood, taken in a trial of the OX40 agonist ivuxolimab. The receptor source for this set is an adult with an advanced solid tumor such as melanoma, head and neck, liver or kidney cancer.

Note on this clone: The sample holds other DNA sequences that translate to the same CDR3. The rearrangement links TRBV27 to TRBJ2-7; D unclear. From germline, CDR1 is MNHEY and CDR2 SMNVEV (reference sequence). Trimming cost V 6 bases and J 2 bases, with 11 bases left between them. This CDR3 contains 13 residues. CDR3 in amino acids: CASSPGKTYEQYF. CDR3 nucleotide sequence: TGTGCCAGCAGCCCTGGAAAGACCTACGAGCAGTACTTC.

This rearrangement joins TRBV5-1 to TRBJ2-7, with 8 bases fitting TRBD2. The CDR3 covers 15 residues. The J segment lost 1 base and the V segment lost 0 bases, leaving 3 bases of the junction unmatched. Per germline, CDR1 SGHRS and CDR2 YFSETQ. CDR3 in amino acids: CASSLVAGGSYEQYF. The CDR3 DNA sequence: TGCGCCAGCAGCTTGGTGGCGGGAGGATCCTACGAGCAGTACTTC.

The chain carries TRBV19 and TRBJ1-1; D ambiguous. V was clipped by 5 bases and J by 0 bases, with 13 bases between them. CDR3 length: 15 residues. Germline CDR1 is LNHDA and CDR2 is SQIVND (reference sequence). CDR3 bases: TGTGCCAGTAGTGTAGCGATAGGGATGAACACTGAAGCTTTCTTT. Its translation is CASSVAIGMNTEAFF.

CDR3 bases: TGCAGCGTTGGAGCTCGGACAGGCCCCGCGGGTCTCCACGAGCAGTACTTC. This translates into CSVGARTGPAGLHEQYF. The rearrangement links TRBV29-1 to TRBJ2-7; 7 positions match TRBD1. There are 17 residues in the CDR3. The germline gives CDR1 SQVTM, CDR2 ANQGSEA. V was pared by 4 bases and J by 5 bases, with 20 bases of the junction left unmatched.

This clone was observed a single time. V usage is TRBV28 and J usage is TRBJ1-1; D remains ambiguous. The length of the CDR3 is 15 residues. V was trimmed by 1 base and J by 0 bases, leaving 9 bases between them. From germline, CDR1 is MDHEN and CDR2 SYDVKM. CDR3 nucleotide sequence: TGTGCCAGCAGTTTATCCGGCCTTATGAACACTGAAGCTTTCTTT. Translation gives CASSLSGLMNTEAFF.

The rearrangement links TRBV19 to TRBJ2-7, with TRBD2 matching over 7 bases. Germline CDR1 reads LNHDA; CDR2 reads SQIVND (reference sequence). V trimming: 7 bases; J trimming: 2 bases; junction bases outside the gene matches: 11. The CDR3 is 15 residues long. The CDR3 DNA follows: TGTGCCAGTAAATCGTCCCTAGCGGACCCCTACGAGCAGTACTTC. It codes for CASKSSLADPYEQYF. Full variable domain (remainder filled in from reference TRBV19 and TRBJ2-7): DGGITQSPKYLFRKEGQNVTLSCEQNLNHDAMYWYRQDPGQGLRLIYYSQIVNDFQKGDIAEGYSVSREKKESFPLTVTSAQKNPTAFYLCASKSSLADPYEQYFGPGTRLTVT.

This chain connects TRBV28 to TRBJ2-1, with D possibly matching TRBD1 (6 bases). This CDR3 contains 17 residues. The ends were cut back, 0 bases at V and 2 bases at J, with 14 bases in the middle. The germline CDR1 and CDR2 sequences are MDHEN and SYDVKM. The CDR3: CASSLWTSGDAYNEQFF. The CDR3 region has the DNA TGTGCCAGCAGTTTATGGACGTCAGGGGATGCCTACAATGAGCAGTTCTTC.

The V call is TRBV5-6, the J call TRBJ2-1; no clear D gene. Trimming removed 1 base at V and 9 bases at J, with 8 bases between. The germline CDR1 and CDR2 sequences are SGHDT and YYEEEE. This CDR3 spans 12 amino acids. The CDR3 sequence: CASSLRVTEQFF. CDR3 DNA sequence: TGTGCCAGCAGCTTGCGAGTCACTGAGCAGTTCTTC.

The V call is TRBV2, the J call TRBJ2-7; D is unclear. This CDR3 region has 12 residues. Germline loops: CDR1 SNHLY, CDR2 FYNNEI. Between the trimmed V and J ends, which lost 5 bases and 0 bases, there was a span of 5 bases. CDR3 sequence: CASSPYSYEQYF. CDR3 DNA: TGTGCCAGCAGTCCATACTCCTACGAGCAGTACTTC.

A remark on this clone: An end of the junction does not agree with germline; a read error may underlie this. The chain uses TRBV4-1 and TRBJ2-2; no clear D. Germline loops: CDR1 MGHRA, CDR2 YSYEKL. The CDR3 sequence is 12 residues long. The CDR3 protein is CASSQEGLRKVF. The CDR3 DNA follows: TGCGCCAGCAGCCAAGAAGGATTGAGGAAGGTTTTT.

The chain has TRBV19 and TRBJ2-7; no clear D. The V gene lost 4 bases and the J gene lost 2 bases, with 6 bases spanning the gap. The V gene's germline CDR1 is LNHDA and CDR2 SQIVND (reference sequence). This CDR3 is 12 amino acids long. The CDR3, as DNA: TGTGCCAGTAGTACCTCAGCCTACGAGCAGTACTTC. Its protein is CASSTSAYEQYF.

CDR3 sequence reads: CASSLRVRKSPLHF. The CDR3 DNA is TGTGCCAGCAGTTTAAGGGTACGAAAATCACCCCTCCACTTT. The chain couples TRBV27 to TRBJ1-6; D remains unclear. This CDR3 has 14 residues. V lost 2 bases and J lost 10, with 12 bases in between. The germline gives CDR1 MNHEY, CDR2 SMNVEV (reference sequence).

The J gene is TRBJ2-4, the V gene TRBV5-1; D perhaps matches TRBD1 (5 bases). Trimming stripped 4 bases from V and 3 bases from J, with 11 bases between. Germline CDR1 reads SGHRS; CDR2 reads YFSETQ. The CDR3 spans 14 residues. For the CDR3, the DNA is TGCGCCAGCAGCGAGACAGATATCAAAAACATTCAGTACTTC. Translation: CASSETDIKNIQYF.

This clone was detected only once. This chain uses TRBV28 with TRBJ1-1; the match to TRBD1 covers 7 bases. This CDR3 is built from 13 residues. Germline V gene lookup returns CDR1 MDHEN and CDR2 SYDVKM. V shed 4 bases, J shed 10 bases, and the junction held 9 bases outside the gene matches. CDR3 coding DNA: TGTGCCAGCAGTTATCCACAGGGGTGGCCAGCTTTCTTT. It encodes CASSYPQGWPAFF.

V is TRBV19 and J is TRBJ2-7, with D perhaps matching TRBD1 (6 bases). From germline, CDR1 is LNHDA and CDR2 SQIVND (reference sequence). Trimming shortened V by 3 bases and J by 0 bases, and 12 bases separated the two germline ends. This CDR3 spans 15 amino acids. In nucleotides, the CDR3 is TGTGCCAGTAGTATTGGTCAGGGGAGCTCCTACGAGCAGTACTTC. Translating it yields CASSIGQGSSYEQYF. The complete variable domain, with remaining parts taken from reference TRBV19 and TRBJ2-7, reads DGGITQSPKYLFRKEGQNVTLSCEQNLNHDAMYWYRQDPGQGLRLIYYSQIVNDFQKGDIAEGYSVSREKKESFPLTVTSAQKNPTAFYLCASSIGQGSSYEQYFGPGTRLTVT.

This clone came up a few times. V is TRBV27 and J is TRBJ1-5, with D perhaps matching TRBD1 (5 bases). The CDR3 totals 13 residues. Germline lookup yields CDR1 MNHEY and CDR2 SMNVEV (reference sequence). V gave up 5 bases and J gave up 5 bases, with 10 bases separating them. As DNA, the CDR3 is TGTGCCAGCAGTCTGTGGGGGGATCAGCCCCAGCATTTT. This sequence encodes CASSLWGDQPQHF.

This chain links TRBV6-5 with TRBJ2-7; D possibly corresponds to TRBD1 (5 bases). This CDR3 spans 14 amino acids. V was clipped by 5 bases and J by 0 bases, with 11 bases between them. Germline-derived CDR1 and CDR2 are MNHEY and SVGAGI. The CDR3 here is CASSVDSSSYEQYF. The CDR3 DNA sequence: TGTGCCAGCAGTGTCGACAGCAGCTCCTACGAGCAGTACTTC.

The genes are TRBV5-6 and TRBJ1-5, with TRBD1 as a possible D gene (5 bases). CDR1 and CDR2 from the germline V gene are SGHDT and YYEEEE. The CDR3 covers 16 residues. The ends were cut back, 6 bases at V and 7 bases at J, with 23 bases in the middle. CDR3: CASTLGAGGWRQPQHF. DNA for the CDR3: TGTGCCAGCACCCTAGGGGCCGGGGGGTGGAGACAGCCCCAGCATTTT.

This chain links TRBV19 with TRBJ2-3; no clear D. CDR3 length: 15 residues. V lost 3 bases, J lost 2 bases, and 12 bases lay in between. Germline lookup yields CDR1 LNHDA and CDR2 SQIVND (reference sequence). In nucleotides, the CDR3 is TGTGCCAGTAGTATGGATGCGGCTCACACAGATACGCAGTATTTT. Encoded protein: CASSMDAAHTDTQYF.

The rearrangement joins TRBV4-3 to TRBJ2-1; 7 positions agree with TRBD2. This CDR3 has 20 residues. Germline trimming cut 0 bases from V and 5 bases from J; bases unmatched to any gene: 19. Germline-derived CDR1 and CDR2 are LGHNA and YSLEER. The CDR3 region is CASSQEPGARKGGPNNEQFF. CDR3 sequence (DNA): TGCGCCAGCAGCCAAGAACCGGGTGCGCGTAAGGGAGGGCCCAACAATGAGCAGTTCTTC.

V usage is TRBV11-3 and J usage is TRBJ2-7, with 13 positions matching TRBD2. This CDR3 spans 17 amino acids. With 5 bases clipped from V and 4 bases from J, the junction kept 11 bases outside the gene matches. Germline V gives CDR1 SGHNT, CDR2 YENEEA. CDR3 in DNA: TGTGCCAGCAGCCCCCGCCCCGGACTAGCGGGAGAATACGAGCAGTACTTC. Protein sequence: CASSPRPGLAGEYEQYF.

The chain recombines TRBV19 with TRBJ2-1; TRBD2 agrees at 9 bases. Losses at the gene ends were 0 bases for V and 5 bases for J; bases not matched to a gene: 5. The CDR3 spans 16 residues. In germline, CDR1 is LNHDA, CDR2 SQIVND (reference sequence). DNA of the CDR3: TGTGCCAGTAGTATAGACATAGCGGGAGCCCACAATGAGCAGTTCTTC. It is translated as CASSIDIAGAHNEQFF. Using reference TRBV19 and TRBJ2-1 for the parts outside the CDR3, the full variable domain is DGGITQSPKYLFRKEGQNVTLSCEQNLNHDAMYWYRQDPGQGLRLIYYSQIVNDFQKGDIAEGYSVSREKKESFPLTVTSAQKNPTAFYLCASSIDIAGAHNEQFFGPGTRLTVL.